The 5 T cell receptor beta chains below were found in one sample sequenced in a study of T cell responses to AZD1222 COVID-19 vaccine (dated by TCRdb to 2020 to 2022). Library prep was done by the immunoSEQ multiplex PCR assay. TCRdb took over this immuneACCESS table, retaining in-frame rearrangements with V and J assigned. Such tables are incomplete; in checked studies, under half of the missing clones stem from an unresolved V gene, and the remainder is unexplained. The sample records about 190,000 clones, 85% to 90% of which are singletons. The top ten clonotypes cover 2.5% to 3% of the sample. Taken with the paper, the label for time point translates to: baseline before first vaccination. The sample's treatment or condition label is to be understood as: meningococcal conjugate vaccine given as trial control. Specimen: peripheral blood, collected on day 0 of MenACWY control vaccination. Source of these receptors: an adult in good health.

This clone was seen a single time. The CDR3 region has the DNA TGTGCCAGCAGCTTGGGGAACAGCGGGGGCGAGCAGTACTTC. This codes for CASSLGNSGGEQYF. The chain joins TRBV5-4 to TRBJ2-7, with 8 positions matching TRBD2. Trimming removed 0 bases from V and 6 bases from J; junction bases left unmatched: 5. The CDR3 is made up of 14 amino acids. Per the germline V gene, CDR1 is SGHNT and CDR2 is YYREEE (reference sequence).

CDR3 nucleotide sequence: TGTGCCAGCAGCGTAGGACTAGCGGGAGGAGCGAACACCGGGGAGCTGTTTTTT. This encodes CASSVGLAGGANTGELFF. The rearrangement uses TRBV9 and TRBJ2-2; TRBD2 agrees at 13 bases. In germline, CDR1 is SGDLS, CDR2 YYNGEE. The junction had 2 bases not matched to a gene; V was cut back by 0 bases and J by 0 bases. There are 18 residues in the CDR3.

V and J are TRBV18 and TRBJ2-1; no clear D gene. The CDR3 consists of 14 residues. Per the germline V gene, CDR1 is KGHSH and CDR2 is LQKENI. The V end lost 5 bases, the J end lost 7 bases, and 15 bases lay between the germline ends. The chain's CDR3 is CASSKEYTRNEQFF. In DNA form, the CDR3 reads TGTGCCAGCTCAAAGGAATACACACGGAATGAGCAGTTCTTC.

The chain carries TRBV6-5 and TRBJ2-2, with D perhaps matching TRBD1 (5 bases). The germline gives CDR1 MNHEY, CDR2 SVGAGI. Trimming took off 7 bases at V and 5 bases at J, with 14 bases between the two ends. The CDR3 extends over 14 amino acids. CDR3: CASTDIGETGELFF. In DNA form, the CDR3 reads TGTGCCAGCACCGATATAGGGGAAACCGGGGAGCTGTTTTTT.

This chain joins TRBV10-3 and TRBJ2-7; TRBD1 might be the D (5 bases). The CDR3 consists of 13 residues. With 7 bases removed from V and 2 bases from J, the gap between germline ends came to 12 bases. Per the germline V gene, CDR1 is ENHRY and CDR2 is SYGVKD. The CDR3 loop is CAITSDRAYEQYF. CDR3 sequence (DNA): TGTGCCATCACTTCCGACAGAGCCTACGAGCAGTACTTC.